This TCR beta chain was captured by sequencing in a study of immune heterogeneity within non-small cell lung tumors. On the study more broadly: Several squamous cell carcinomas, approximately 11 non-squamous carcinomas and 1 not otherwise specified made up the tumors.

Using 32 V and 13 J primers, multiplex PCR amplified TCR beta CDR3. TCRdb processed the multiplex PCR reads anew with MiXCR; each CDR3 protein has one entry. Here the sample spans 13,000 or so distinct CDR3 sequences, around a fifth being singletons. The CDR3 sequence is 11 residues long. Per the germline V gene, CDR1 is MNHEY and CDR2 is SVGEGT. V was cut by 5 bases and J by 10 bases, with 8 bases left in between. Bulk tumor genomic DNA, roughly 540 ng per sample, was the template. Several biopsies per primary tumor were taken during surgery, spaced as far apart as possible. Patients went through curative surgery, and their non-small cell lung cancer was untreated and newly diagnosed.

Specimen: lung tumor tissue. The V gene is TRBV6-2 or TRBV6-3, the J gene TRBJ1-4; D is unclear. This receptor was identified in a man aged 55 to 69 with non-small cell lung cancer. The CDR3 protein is CASSPRLKLFF. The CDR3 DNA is TGTGCCAGCAGTCCCCGTTTAAAACTGTTTTTT.